This TCR beta chain was found in a study of blood T cell repertoires in COVID-19. Across the whole study: Samples of COVID-19 (acute and convalescent) were obtained from the United States, Italy and Spain. From T cells, B-cell-depleted T cells, or PBMCs came the material, which was cDNA or gDNA.

Authors' processing steps: Reference gene primers were amplified, and this amplification served to estimate nucleated cell counts. The data were produced by immunoSEQ multiplex PCR, yet TCRdb's version contains in-frame clones alone and is incomplete. That table gives V, J and clone size, and the DNA gave D and trimming. The sample includes 300,000 to 400,000 clones, 70% to 90% of them seen just once. Seattle patient enrollment occurred during active infection, with longitudinal follow-up thereafter. Germline V lookup: CDR1 SGDLS, CDR2 YYNGEE. Trimming removed 4 bases at V and 5 bases at J, with 9 bases between. This CDR3 has 12 amino acids.

Sequences were obtained from peripheral blood. The clonotype was recovered from a woman aged 60 to 75 with COVID-19, enrolled during active disease. The chain links TRBV9 to TRBJ2-5, with D possibly TRBD2 on 5 matching bases. CDR3 in amino acids: CASSRPGETQYF. In nucleotides, the CDR3 is TGTGCCAGCAGCCGACCGGGGGAGACCCAGTACTTC. Full variable domain (outside the CDR3, taken from reference TRBV9 and TRBJ2-5): DSGVTQTPKHLITATGQRVTLRCSPRSGDLSVYWYQQSLDQGLQFLIQYYNGEERAKGNILERFSAQQFPDLHSELNLSSLELGDSALYFCASSRPGETQYFGPGTRLLVL.